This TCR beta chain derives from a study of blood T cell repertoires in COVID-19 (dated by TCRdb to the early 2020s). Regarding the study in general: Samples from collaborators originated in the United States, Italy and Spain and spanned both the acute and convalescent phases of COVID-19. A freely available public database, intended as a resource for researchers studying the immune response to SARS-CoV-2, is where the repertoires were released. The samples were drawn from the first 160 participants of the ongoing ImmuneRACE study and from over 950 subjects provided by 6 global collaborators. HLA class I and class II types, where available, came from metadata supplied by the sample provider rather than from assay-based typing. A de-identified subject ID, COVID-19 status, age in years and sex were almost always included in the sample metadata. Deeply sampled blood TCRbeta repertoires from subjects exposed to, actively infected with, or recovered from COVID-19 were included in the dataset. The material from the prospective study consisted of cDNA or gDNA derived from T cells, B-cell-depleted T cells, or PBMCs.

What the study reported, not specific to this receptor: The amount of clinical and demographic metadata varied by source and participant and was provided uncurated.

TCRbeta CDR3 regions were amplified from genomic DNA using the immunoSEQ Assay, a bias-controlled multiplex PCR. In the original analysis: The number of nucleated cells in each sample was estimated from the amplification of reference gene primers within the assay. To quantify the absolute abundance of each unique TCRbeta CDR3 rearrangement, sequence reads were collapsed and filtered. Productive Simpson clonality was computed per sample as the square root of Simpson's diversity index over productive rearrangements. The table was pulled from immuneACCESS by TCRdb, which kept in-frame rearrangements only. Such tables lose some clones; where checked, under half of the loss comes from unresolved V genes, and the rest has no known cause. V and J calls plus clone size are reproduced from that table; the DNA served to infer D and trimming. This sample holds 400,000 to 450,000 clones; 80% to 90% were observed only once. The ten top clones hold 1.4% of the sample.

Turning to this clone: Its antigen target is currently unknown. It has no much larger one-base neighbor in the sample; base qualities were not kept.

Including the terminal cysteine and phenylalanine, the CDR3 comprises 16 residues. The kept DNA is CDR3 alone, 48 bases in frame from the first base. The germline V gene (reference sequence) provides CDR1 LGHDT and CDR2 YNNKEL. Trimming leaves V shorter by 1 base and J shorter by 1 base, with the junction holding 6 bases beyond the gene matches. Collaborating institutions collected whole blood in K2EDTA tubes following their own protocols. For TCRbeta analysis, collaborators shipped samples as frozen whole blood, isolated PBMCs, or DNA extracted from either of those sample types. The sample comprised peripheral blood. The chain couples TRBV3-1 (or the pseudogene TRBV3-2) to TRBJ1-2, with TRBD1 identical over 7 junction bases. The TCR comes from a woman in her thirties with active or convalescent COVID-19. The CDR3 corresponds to CASSQVGQDRNYGYTF. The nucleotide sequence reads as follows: TGTGCCAGCAGCCAAGTTGGACAGGACCGTAACTATGGCTACACCTTC.